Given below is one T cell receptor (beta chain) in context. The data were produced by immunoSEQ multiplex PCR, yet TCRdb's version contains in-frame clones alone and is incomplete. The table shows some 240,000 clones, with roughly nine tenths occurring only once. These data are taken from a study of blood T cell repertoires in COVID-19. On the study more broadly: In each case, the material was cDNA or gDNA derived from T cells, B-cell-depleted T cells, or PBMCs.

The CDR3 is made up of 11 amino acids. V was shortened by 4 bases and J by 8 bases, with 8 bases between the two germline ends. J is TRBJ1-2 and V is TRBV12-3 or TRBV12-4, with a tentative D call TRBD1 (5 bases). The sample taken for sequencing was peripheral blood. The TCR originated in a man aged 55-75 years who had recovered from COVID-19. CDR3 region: CASSYRIGYTF. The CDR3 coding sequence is TGTGCCAGCAGTTACAGGATCGGCTACACCTTC.